Below, 23 T cell receptor beta chains from the same sample are listed, as sequenced in a study of T cell repertoires in cytomegalovirus infection. Each CDR3 protein gets one entry after TCRdb re-called the reads with MiXCR. The repertoire holds approximately 170,000 distinct CDR3 sequences, with approximately 15% as singletons. The sample taken for sequencing was PBMCs. The receptors derive from a human donor in good health (CMV status not recorded). Some clones in this sample may be carry-over from other donors' samples.

The chain employs TRBV28 and TRBJ2-1, with TRBD2 identical over 8 bases. After removal of 5 bases from V and 9 bases from J, the junction contained 6 bases not matched to a gene. The length of the CDR3 is 13 residues. Germline V gives CDR1 MDHEN, CDR2 SYDVKM. The CDR3 loop is CASSPAGEGEQFF. The DNA of the CDR3 is TGTGCCAGCAGTCCAGCGGGGGAGGGTGAGCAGTTCTTC.

J is TRBJ2-3 and V is TRBV9; tentatively, D is TRBD1 (5 bases). Germline CDR1 is SGDLS and CDR2 is YYNGEE. V lost 3 bases and J 2 bases, leaving 10 bases between the germline ends. This CDR3 is built from 14 residues. CDR3 region: CASSAREHTDTQYF. CDR3 sequence (DNA): TGTGCCAGCAGCGCCAGGGAACACACAGATACGCAGTATTTT.

The chain joins TRBV12-3 or TRBV12-4 to TRBJ2-7, with no clear D. Trimming shortened V by 3 bases and J by 2 bases, and 8 bases separated the two germline ends. There are 13 residues in the CDR3. CDR3 DNA: TGTGCCAGCAGTTTCAGACTCACCTACGAGCAGTACTTC. Its translation: CASSFRLTYEQYF.

This clonotype has a handful of counts. The V and J genes are TRBV29-1 and TRBJ1-2; 7 nucleotides line up with TRBD1. From germline, CDR1 is SQVTM and CDR2 ANQGSEA. The trim removed 6 bases at V and 2 bases at J, leaving 6 bases unmatched. This CDR3 region has 13 residues. CDR3 protein: CSVGWDRNYGYTF. The CDR3 DNA reads as TGCAGCGTAGGCTGGGACAGAAACTATGGCTACACCTTC.

In this sample, this clonotype turned up many times. This chain links TRBV19 with TRBJ2-1; the D gene is possibly TRBD1 (6 bases). CDR3 length: 18 residues. The germline V gene encodes CDR1 LNHDA and CDR2 SQIVND (reference sequence). Trimming shortened V by 0 bases and J by 5 bases, and 20 bases separated the two germline ends. The CDR3 region is CASSIDPLTGFLNNEQFF. The CDR3 region has the DNA TGTGCCAGTAGTATAGATCCTTTAACAGGGTTCCTGAACAATGAGCAGTTCTTC.

This clonotype was observed many times. The V and J genes are TRBV7-2 and TRBJ2-7; D perhaps matches TRBD2 (5 bases). Trimming took 2 bases from V and 3 from J, leaving 8 bases between them. The CDR3 extends over 13 amino acids. Germline V gene lookup returns CDR1 SGHTA and CDR2 FQGNSA. This CDR3 is CASSLLRGYEQYF. CDR3 DNA sequence: TGTGCCAGCAGCTTACTTCGGGGCTACGAGCAGTACTTC.

This clonotype has ten or more counts. The chain links TRBV4-1 to TRBJ2-7; 7 nucleotides align to TRBD2. The CDR3 length is 14 residues. V shed 1 base, J shed 3 bases, and the junction held 3 bases outside the gene matches. Germline V gene lookup returns CDR1 MGHRA and CDR2 YSYEKL. The CDR3, as DNA: TGCGCCAGCAGCCAAGCTAGCGGCTACTACGAGCAGTACTTC. Translating gives CASSQASGYYEQYF.

This chain uses TRBV20-1 with TRBJ2-1; D possibly corresponds to TRBD1 (5 bases). V shed 0 bases and J shed 6 bases, with 9 bases lying between them. Germline assignment: CDR1 DFQATT and CDR2 SNEGSKA (reference sequence). The CDR3 is made up of 13 amino acids. The DNA for the CDR3 is TGCAGTGCTAGAGATGGGGCTTTCAATGAGCAGTTCTTC. It is translated as CSARDGAFNEQFF.

In regard to this clonotype: The junction departs from the called germline gene at one end, perhaps through a read error. The chain carries TRBV29-1 and TRBJ1-1; TRBD1 is a possible D gene (6 bases). From germline, CDR1 is SQVTM and CDR2 ANQGSEA. The CDR3 is 15 amino acids. The CDR3 nucleotides read TGCAGCGCCGTGAGGTCGGGACAATTGAATACTGAAGCTTTCTTT. It specifies CSAVRSGQLNTEAFF.

The genes are TRBV28 and TRBJ1-2; no firm D call. V was clipped by 7 bases and J by 0 bases, with 15 bases between them. Germline assignment: CDR1 MDHEN and CDR2 SYDVKM. The length of the CDR3 is 15 residues. CDR3 sequence: CASTPAGGPNYGYTF. The CDR3 nucleotides read TGTGCCAGCACCCCAGCGGGAGGTCCTAACTATGGCTACACCTTC.

Worth noting for this clonotype: The CDR3 end shows no conserved phenylalanine or tryptophan, and so a read error is likely. The V gene is TRBV20-1, the J gene TRBJ2-7; 12 nucleotides agree with TRBD2. V dropped 6 bases and J dropped 0; count of bases not matched to a gene: 6. CDR3 length: 15 residues. Looked up from germline, CDR1 is DFQATT and CDR2 is SNEGSKA (reference sequence). In DNA form, the CDR3 reads TGCAGTGCCGGGACTAGCGGGCGTCTCTCCTACGAGCAGTACTTG. Protein: CSAGTSGRLSYEQYL.

This clonotype was observed a single time. V gene TRBV5-1 combines with J gene TRBJ2-1; D unresolved. V dropped 0 bases and J dropped 6 bases, with 13 bases sitting between them. This CDR3 is 15 amino acids long. The germline V gene encodes CDR1 SGHRS and CDR2 YFSETQ. The CDR3 nucleotides read TGCGCCAGCAGCTTGGGCGGAACCGCTTTCAATGAGCAGTTCTTC. It specifies CASSLGGTAFNEQFF.

This clonotype was seen more than once but under ten times. The chain recombines TRBV29-1 with TRBJ1-1; D gene ambiguous. The CDR3 has 12 residues. Germline V gene sequence: CDR1 SQVTM, CDR2 ANQGSEA. V was clipped by 4 bases and J by 2 bases, with 8 bases between them. CDR3 DNA: TGCAGCGTTGCAAGAGCTAACACTGAAGCTTTCTTT. This sequence encodes CSVARANTEAFF. The complete variable domain, with remaining parts taken from reference TRBV29-1 and TRBJ1-1, reads SAVISQKPSRDICQRGTSLTIQCQVDSQVTMMFWYRQQPGQSLTLIATANQGSEATYESGFVIDKFPISRPNLTFSTLTVSNMSPEDSSIYLCSVARANTEAFFGQGTRLTVV.

This rearrangement joins TRBV29-1 to TRBJ2-3; 8 bases fit TRBD1. CDR1 SQVTM and CDR2 ANQGSEA come from the germline V gene. Trimming took 4 bases from V and 1 from J; bases not matched to a gene: 4. CDR3 size: 14 residues. The CDR3 DNA reads as TGCAGCGTTGTTTTGGGACAGGGCACAGATACGCAGTATTTT. Protein sequence: CSVVLGQGTDTQYF.

V is TRBV20-1 and J is TRBJ2-7; 10 bases are a match to TRBD1. Trimming removed 6 bases from V and 1 base from J; junction bases left unmatched: 6. This CDR3 has 14 amino acids. The germline CDR1 and CDR2 sequences are DFQATT and SNEGSKA (reference sequence). This chain's CDR3 is CSASGTGVSYEQYF. The CDR3 DNA follows: TGCAGTGCCTCTGGGACAGGGGTATCCTACGAGCAGTACTTC.

This clonotype was observed a handful of times. The chain carries TRBV28 and TRBJ1-1, with D possibly TRBD1 on 6 matching bases. The CDR3 is made up of 15 amino acids. Germline values: CDR1 MDHEN, CDR2 SYDVKM. V dropped 5 bases and J dropped 0 bases, with 13 bases sitting between them. The DNA for the CDR3 is TGTGCCAGCAGTACCCGACAGGTTATGAACACTGAAGCTTTCTTT. Protein: CASSTRQVMNTEAFF.

This clonotype was seen a few times. V usage is TRBV24-1 and J usage is TRBJ2-2; a possible D gene is TRBD1 (5 bases). V lost 9 bases to trimming and J lost 4 bases, with 17 bases between them. The V gene's germline CDR1 is KGHDR and CDR2 SFDVKD. The CDR3 spans 15 residues. The CDR3 loop reads CATSWGRSITGELFF. The CDR3 bases are TGTGCCACCTCTTGGGGCAGATCGATCACCGGGGAGCTGTTTTTT.

The chain combines TRBV29-1 with TRBJ2-1; maybe TRBD1 (6 bases). Germline V gives CDR1 SQVTM, CDR2 ANQGSEA. There are 15 residues in the CDR3. V dropped 3 bases and J dropped 0 bases, with 12 bases sitting between them. CDR3 protein: CSVEMGASSYNEQFF. CDR3 bases: TGCAGCGTTGAGATGGGGGCCAGCTCCTACAATGAGCAGTTCTTC.

This clonotype was observed a handful of times. The chain has TRBV7-6 and TRBJ1-5; D gene uncertain. The length of the CDR3 is 14 residues. Trimming removed 3 bases at V and 3 bases at J, with 9 bases between. CDR1 is SGHVS, CDR2 FNYEAQ, per germline. CDR3 nucleotide sequence: TGTGCCAGCAGCTTGTCCAGCTCCAATCAGCCCCAGCATTTT. Translating it yields CASSLSSSNQPQHF.

This clonotype was recorded many times. This chain connects TRBV18 to TRBJ2-2; D gene uncertain. The germline V gene has CDR1 KGHSH and CDR2 LQKENI. Trimming removed 8 bases at V and 2 bases at J, with 9 bases between. CDR3 length: 13 amino acids. CDR3 protein: CASSPQNTGELFF. CDR3 coding DNA: TGTGCCAGCAGTCCTCAAAACACCGGGGAGCTGTTTTTT.

The CDR3 DNA is TGTGCCAGCAGCTTAGAGTGGACAGGGGATTCATACGAGCAGTACTTC. It codes for CASSLEWTGDSYEQYF. V is TRBV7-9 and J is TRBJ2-7; 9 bases line up with TRBD1. The CDR3 covers 16 residues. CDR1 is SEHNR, CDR2 FQNEAQ, per germline (reference sequence). V was pared by 1 base and J by 4 bases, with 8 bases of the junction left unmatched.

The chain links TRBV7-9 to TRBJ2-5, with no clear D. Between the trimmed V and J ends, which lost 3 bases and 5 bases, there was a span of 13 bases. Germline V gene sequence: CDR1 SEHNR, CDR2 FQNEAQ (reference sequence). The CDR3 runs 14 residues. CDR3 residues: CASSFAVGMETQYF. The CDR3 region has the DNA TGTGCCAGCAGCTTTGCAGTTGGTATGGAGACCCAGTACTTC.

This clonotype came up many times. This chain joins TRBV4-3 and TRBJ2-1; no reliable D call. This CDR3 comprises 17 residues. Germline assignment: CDR1 LGHNA and CDR2 YSLEER. Deletions cut 5 bases from V and 0 bases from J, with 17 bases between. The CDR3 nucleotides are TGCGCCAGCAGCTCTCGGTGGGCTATCAACTCCTACAATGAGCAGTTCTTC. Its translation: CASSSRWAINSYNEQFF.